This T cell receptor beta chain was sequenced for a study of PD-1 blockade in classical Hodgkin lymphoma. Whole-study context: On a schedule of every 2 weeks, patients received nivolumab 3 mg/kg intravenously.

The time point: cycle 4 day 1 (C4D1), after more than five weeks of nivolumab. In every patient, relapse followed autologous stem cell transplantation, while exposure to brentuximab vedotin differed. Progressive disease, partial response or complete response was each patient's best response. Libraries were prepared by immunoSEQ multiplex PCR; TCRdb keeps only in-frame clonotypes and omits some of them. The sample includes fewer than 45,000 clones, 55% to 80% seen only once; the top ten take about 3.4%. On this clone itself: As yet, its antigen is unknown.

The CDR3 has 13 residues. Between the trimmed V and J ends, which lost 5 bases and 7 bases, there was a span of 14 bases. The V gene's germline CDR1 is SGHTA and CDR2 FQGTGA. Study-level results: TCR diversity rose significantly by C4D1 in CD4+ but not CD8+ cells.

The V gene is TRBV7-3, the J gene TRBJ1-1, with a possible D match to TRBD1 (5 bases). The sequencing here drew on peripheral blood mononuclear cells (PBMCs), taken before the fourth cycle of nivolumab. This receptor was identified in a human donor with classical Hodgkin lymphoma. The CDR3 DNA reads TGTGCCAGCAGCCCCTGGGACTCGGGTGAAGCTTTCTTT. This codes for CASSPWDSGEAFF. The whole variable domain, remainder taken from reference TRBV7-3 and TRBJ1-1, is GAGVSQTPSNKVTEKGKYVELRCDPISGHTALYWYRQSLGQGPEFLIYFQGTGAADDSGLPNDRFFAVRPEGSVSTLKIQRTERGDSAVYLCASSPWDSGEAFFGQGTRLTVV.